The source of this TCR beta chain is a study of chemoradiotherapy in HPV16-positive cancers. Study-wide results and caveats: Only two HPV16-positive patients supplied the functional HPV-specificity definition. Better recurrence-free survival went with HPV-responsive T-cell expansion in HPV16-positive patients.

This table comes from immunoSEQ multiplex PCR, and its TCRdb copy is limited to in-frame clones, with some not included. Of tens of thousands of clones listed, about 90% are singletons. This CDR3 is built from 14 residues. J was trimmed by 4 bases and V by 5 bases; bases with no gene match: 4. Germline-derived CDR1 and CDR2 are LNHNV and YYDKDF (reference sequence). This clone has a single count. The antigen is undetermined. The sample was blood, taken from a patient who underwent chemoradiotherapy. The chain combines TRBV15 with TRBJ1-3; 8 bases match TRBD1. The receptor was isolated from a human donor with HPV-associated anogenital cancer. The CDR3 DNA sequence: TGTGCCACCAGCCTGGACAGGGTAGGAAACACCATATATTTT. It codes for CATSLDRVGNTIYF.